The 3 T cell receptor beta chains below come from one sample, sequenced in a study of beta chain features in type 1 diabetes. Expressed TCRB transcripts were sequenced, since all the RNA that had been isolated was reverse transcribed. Generated by immunoSEQ multiplex PCR, the TCRdb table keeps only in-frame clones and is missing some. The sample has about 150,000 clones; about 8.7% are singletons. The specimen was central memory CD4+ T cells from blood. These receptors were obtained from a man aged 18 to 29 in good health.

This clone was recorded only once. V usage is TRBV11-3 and J usage is TRBJ2-5; maybe TRBD2 (6 bases). Trimming shortened V by 5 bases and J by 3 bases, and 16 bases separated the two germline ends. Germline V CDR1 and CDR2: SGHNT, YENEEA. The CDR3 spans 15 residues. CDR3 sequence: CASSPGRGREETQYF. The CDR3 DNA reads TGTGCCAGCAGCCCGGGGCGGGGAAGGGAAGAGACCCAGTACTTC.

The table lists this clone with a few counts. The V call is TRBV7-9, the J call TRBJ2-5; weak D call: TRBD1 (5 bases). Deletions cut 5 bases from V and 5 bases from J, with 21 bases between. This CDR3 region has 16 residues. Germline loops: CDR1 SEHNR, CDR2 FQNEAQ (reference sequence). CDR3 nucleotide sequence: TGTGCCAGCAGCCACGTGGGTTTGTGGGGCATCGAGACCCAGTACTTC. This gives the protein CASSHVGLWGIETQYF.

This clone was recorded at least ten times. The chain is built from TRBV11-2 and TRBJ1-2, with a tentative D call TRBD1 (5 bases). V was cut by 5 bases and J by 6 bases, with 19 bases left in between. The CDR3 length is 15 residues. Germline values: CDR1 SGHAT, CDR2 FQNNGV. The CDR3 region is CASSPLMGRRDGYTF. Here the CDR3 DNA reads TGTGCCAGCAGCCCCCTAATGGGGCGAAGGGATGGCTACACCTTC.